The 14 T cell receptor beta chains below were found in one sample sequenced in a study of T cell changes during pregnancy in multiple sclerosis (dated by TCRdb to the late 2010s). The receptor library was made with the immunoSEQ multiplex PCR assay. This immuneACCESS table, as held by TCRdb, lists in-frame sequences with V and J called but not all clones. Of the missing ones, under half trace to an unresolved V gene in checked studies; the others have no known cause. Counted in this sample were some 60,000 clones; 80% to 95% of them appeared once. Approximately 0.85% of the sample is held by the ten biggest clonotypes. This specimen consisted of peripheral blood, obtained in the first trimester of pregnancy. Receptors were obtained from a female donor with multiple sclerosis, enrolled in a pregnancy study.

Points on this clone: Other DNA sequences in the same sample also yield this CDR3. The V and J genes are TRBV7-9 and TRBJ1-1; possibly TRBD1 for D (5 bases). Germline V CDR1 and CDR2: SEHNR, FQNEAQ (reference sequence). This CDR3 region has 13 residues. V dropped 3 bases and J dropped 5 bases, with 10 bases sitting between them. CDR3 sequence reads: CASSFSQGTEAFF. DNA for the CDR3: TGTGCCAGCAGCTTCTCCCAGGGTACTGAAGCTTTCTTT.

The gene calls are TRBV20-1 and TRBJ2-3; no clear D gene. The V gene lost 6 bases and the J gene lost 5 bases, with 9 bases spanning the gap. CDR3 length: 11 amino acids. Germline assignment: CDR1 DFQATT and CDR2 SNEGSKA (reference sequence). The CDR3 DNA reads TGCAGTGCACGGTTGTTAGATACGCAGTATTTT. Protein sequence: CSARLLDTQYF.

This clone was seen only once. This chain links TRBV12-5 with TRBJ2-2, with 7 bases identical to TRBD1. Germline CDR1 is LGHNT and CDR2 is FRNRAP. This CDR3 is built from 17 residues. V shed 1 base and J 5 bases; nucleotides not matched to a gene: 10. DNA for the CDR3: TGTGCTAGTGGTTTGGCTATGACAGGGACGGATACCGGGGAGCTGTTTTTT. It translates to CASGLAMTGTDTGELFF.

V and J are TRBV14 and TRBJ1-2; D is uncertain. Trimming removed 1 base from V and 3 bases from J, with 15 bases in between. This CDR3 contains 16 residues. The V gene's germline CDR1 is SGHDN and CDR2 FVKESK. CDR3: CASSQVLGDIHYGYTF. The CDR3 DNA is TGTGCCAGCAGCCAAGTTTTGGGAGACATTCACTATGGCTACACCTTC. The full variable domain, rest sourced from reference TRBV14 and TRBJ1-2, is EAGVTQFPSHSVIEKGQTVTLRCDPISGHDNLYWYRRVMGKEIKFLLHFVKESKQDESGMPNNRFLAERTGGTYSTLKVQPAELEDSGVYFCASSQVLGDIHYGYTFGSGTRLTVV.

The chain employs TRBV11-3 and TRBJ1-1; tentative D call: TRBD1 (5 bases). The CDR3 is made up of 15 amino acids. Germline assignment: CDR1 SGHNT and CDR2 YENEEA. V gave up 6 bases and J gave up 1 base, with 15 bases separating them. The CDR3 nucleotides are TGTGCCAGCAGAAACACAGTAAGGGGGAACACTGAAGCTTTCTTT. Translation gives CASRNTVRGNTEAFF.

The gene calls are TRBV7-2 and TRBJ2-1, with 9 bases lining up with TRBD2. The V segment lost 5 bases and the J segment 7 bases; nucleotides outside the gene matches: 12. Germline CDR1 and CDR2: SGHTA and FQGNSA. The CDR3 is 16 residues long. The CDR3 here is CASSRGGGGAFNEQFF. The CDR3 DNA sequence: TGTGCCAGCAGCCGAGGGGGCGGGGGGGCCTTTAATGAGCAGTTCTTC.

The V and J genes are TRBV7-2 and TRBJ2-1, with 12 positions matching TRBD1. The length of the CDR3 is 16 residues. Germline V gene data show CDR1 as SGHTA and CDR2 as FQGNSA. V trimming: 4 bases; J trimming: 5 bases; junction bases outside the gene matches: 6. The CDR3 DNA sequence: TGTGCCAGCAGCTCCCTCCGGGACAGGGGGCACAATGAGCAGTTCTTC. It codes for CASSSLRDRGHNEQFF.

The chain links TRBV29-1 to TRBJ1-2; D gene unclear. The CDR3 runs to 13 residues. The V gene's germline CDR1 is SQVTM and CDR2 ANQGSEA. The germline V and J ends were trimmed by 6 bases and 3 bases, with 14 bases remaining between them. The CDR3 loop is CSVPFGGHYGYTF. The CDR3 DNA sequence: TGCAGCGTCCCCTTTGGAGGGCACTATGGCTACACCTTC.

The J gene is TRBJ1-2, the V gene TRBV30; 8 bases agree with TRBD1. V was clipped by 7 bases and J by 2 bases; unmatched bases: 6. Per the germline V gene, CDR1 is GTSNPN and CDR2 is SVGIG (reference sequence). CDR3 length: 13 amino acids. DNA of the CDR3: TGTGCCTTCCGGACAGGGAGGAACTATGGCTACACCTTC. It yields the protein CAFRTGRNYGYTF.

V and J are TRBV18 and TRBJ1-1; unclear D gene. CDR1 KGHSH and CDR2 LQKENI come from the germline V gene. V was cut by 4 bases and J by 5 bases, with 11 bases left in between. CDR3 length: 13 amino acids. The CDR3 coding sequence is TGTGCCAGCTCACACGACCGGGGTACTGAAGCTTTCTTT. Its protein is CASSHDRGTEAFF.

This clone was seen at least ten times. The rearrangement joins TRBV4-2 to TRBJ1-3; unclear D gene. This CDR3 region has 15 residues. V gave up 3 bases and J gave up 4 bases, with 13 bases separating them. CDR1 LGHNA and CDR2 YNFKEQ come from the germline V gene. CDR3 residues: CASSQWAAGGNTIYF. In DNA, the CDR3 is TGTGCCAGCAGCCAGTGGGCGGCGGGAGGAAACACCATATATTTT.

The J gene is TRBJ1-1, the V gene TRBV19; the D is unclear. Between the trimmed V and J ends, which lost 1 base and 4 bases, there was a span of 10 bases. This CDR3 has 14 residues. Germline V lookup: CDR1 LNHDA, CDR2 SQIVND (reference sequence). In DNA form, the CDR3 reads TGTGCCAGTAGTATAGGGGCGGGAGGCACTGAAGCTTTCTTT. Translated: CASSIGAGGTEAFF.

This clone was seen at least ten times. This chain connects TRBV9 to TRBJ1-3, with TRBD1 matching 9 bases. Looked up from germline, CDR1 is SGDLS and CDR2 is YYNGEE. This CDR3 has 15 residues. V lost 1 base, J lost 4 bases, and 3 bases stayed unmatched. CDR3 DNA sequence: TGTGCCAGCAGCGTAACAGGGGGCTTAGGAAACACCATATATTTT. It translates to CASSVTGGLGNTIYF.

This chain joins TRBV7-3 and TRBJ2-7, with TRBD1 matching over 8 bases. J lost 2 bases, V lost 4 bases, and 7 bases had no gene match. The CDR3 spans 15 residues. The germline gives CDR1 SGHTA, CDR2 FQGTGA. CDR3 nucleotides: TGTGCCAGCAGCTCCTGGACAGGGCCCCCCTACGAGCAGTACTTC. It translates to CASSSWTGPPYEQYF.